This is a list of T cell receptor beta chains from one sample in a study of regulatory T cells in long-lasting Graves disease. TCRdb processed the multiplex PCR reads anew with MiXCR; each CDR3 protein has one entry. The sample includes about 660,000 distinct CDR3 sequences, approximately 29% of them seen just once. The starting material was peripheral blood mononuclear cells (PBMCs), obtained when the disease was refractory, from a patient treated with antithyroid drugs. The receptors were sampled from a female donor with Graves disease. CDR3s include the opening cysteine and the closing phenylalanine or tryptophan. A D gene is named only where the DNA matches it firmly. Expanded clones are given a class, and other clones once, few, many or no size at all.

J gene,clone size,V gene,D gene,CDR3 protein,CDR3 DNA
TRBJ1-3,.,TRBV10-3,.,CAIADYGGNTIYF,TGTGCCATCGCGGATTACGGGGGAAACACCATATATTTT
TRBJ1-1,many,TRBV2,TRBD1,CASRRDRPNTEAFF,TGTGCCAGCAGAAGGGACAGGCCAAACACTGAAGCTTTCTTT
TRBJ1-5,few,TRBV19,.,CASSWRDSGSNQPQHF,TGTGCCAGTAGTTGGCGGGATAGTGGGAGCAATCAGCCCCAGCATTTT
TRBJ2-5,.,TRBV11-2,.,CASSLYGDGETQYF,TGTGCCAGCAGCTTATATGGGGACGGAGAGACCCAGTACTTC
TRBJ2-2,.,TRBV27,.,CASSSDVRVLNTGELFF,TGTGCCAGCAGCTCGGACGTTCGAGTCTTGAACACCGGGGAGCTGTTTTTT
TRBJ2-5,.,TRBV5-1,.,CASSNLETQYF,TGCGCCAGCAGCAATTTAGAGACCCAGTACTTC
TRBJ2-7,.,TRBV6-9,.,CASSYSKDLLGTYF,TGTGCCAGCAGTTACTCGAAAGACCTCCTGGGAACGTACTTC
TRBJ1-2,.,TRBV12-3/TRBV12-4,.,CASSFSWNYGYTF,TGTGCCAGCAGTTTCAGTTGGAACTATGGCTACACCTTC
TRBJ1-1,many,TRBV11-2,.,CASSLDGGRMTEAFF,TGTGCCAGCAGCTTAGACGGGGGGCGGATGACTGAAGCTTTCTTT
TRBJ2-4,few,TRBV6-1,.,CASSLTSNIQYF,TGTGCCAGCAGTCTTACTTCGAACATTCAGTACTTC
TRBJ1-2,many,TRBV2,.,CASSEAARNYGYTF,TGTGCCAGCAGTGAAGCGGCCAGAAACTATGGCTACACCTTC
TRBJ1-1,many,TRBV2,.,CASSVDRFSRDLNTEAFF,TGTGCCAGCAGTGTCGACAGGTTCTCCCGGGATTTGAACACTGAAGCTTTCTTT
TRBJ1-2,few,TRBV11-2,.,CASSPDARGGYTF,TGTGCCAGCAGTCCGGACGCCAGGGGTGGCTACACCTTC
TRBJ1-2,once,TRBV19,TRBD1,CASSNRGGGYTF,TGTGCCAGTAGTAACAGGGGAGGTGGCTACACCTTC
TRBJ1-5,.,TRBV10-3,.,CAIGGLGNQPQHF,TGTGCCATCGGGGGATTGGGCAATCAGCCCCAGCATTTT
TRBJ1-1,.,TRBV11-2,.,CASSPTPGKTEAFF,TGTGCCAGCAGCCCCACGCCCGGGAAGACTGAAGCTTTCTTT
TRBJ1-6,many,TRBV13,.,CASSSPGATLHF,TGTGCCAGCAGCTCCCCCGGGGCCACCCTCCACTTT
TRBJ1-6,.,TRBV5-1,.,CASARDGGENSPLHF,TGCGCCAGCGCCCGGGACGGTGGGGAAAATTCACCCCTCCACTTT
TRBJ1-2,.,TRBV28,TRBD1,CASSLPGQGSSNYGYTF,TGTGCCAGCAGTTTACCGGGACAGGGAAGTTCTAACTATGGCTACACCTTC
TRBJ1-5,few,TRBV13,.,CASSAGQTTSAQHF,TGTGCCAGCAGCGCAGGACAGACTACTTCGGCCCAGCATTTT
TRBJ1-5,few,TRBV5-1,TRBD1,CASSPDRPGQPQHF,TGCGCCAGCAGCCCGGACAGGCCAGGGCAGCCCCAGCATTTT
TRBJ1-5,few,TRBV9,.,CASSAGHDQPQHF,TGTGCCAGCAGCGCGGGACACGATCAGCCCCAGCATTTT
TRBJ1-5,.,TRBV20-1,TRBD1,CSAREGSGGDQPQHF,TGCAGTGCTAGAGAGGGCTCAGGGGGTGATCAGCCCCAGCATTTT
TRBJ1-4,many,TRBV28,.,CASSATLHEKLFF,TGTGCCAGCAGTGCCACCCTACATGAAAAACTGTTTTTT
TRBJ1-6,.,TRBV19,.,CASSIGQGNSPLHF,TGTGCCAGTAGTATCGGGCAGGGCAATTCACCCCTCCACTTT
TRBJ2-7,.,TRBV7-9,TRBD1,CASSFEGTADEQYF,TGTGCCAGCAGCTTTGAAGGGACAGCGGACGAGCAGTACTTC
TRBJ2-5,.,TRBV7-7,TRBD1,CASSSGQGETQYF,TGTGCTAGCAGTTCCGGACAGGGAGAGACCCAGTACTTC
TRBJ1-2,many,TRBV6-1,TRBD1,CASTATGRGNYGYTF,TGTGCCAGCACCGCGACAGGGCGGGGTAACTATGGCTACACCTTC
TRBJ1-5,few,TRBV11-2,.,CASSLDHSQPQHF,TGTGCCAGCAGCTTAGACCACAGTCAGCCCCAGCATTTT